The clone carrying this T cell receptor (beta chain) was seen a few times. Antigen specificity is unknown. This record comes from a study of cytomegalovirus exposure and HLA in healthy donors. Study-level results: What was likely a sequencing artifact was a cluster of highly shared sequence variants. Reports indicate that TCR beta sequences accurately predicted the HLA-A and HLA-B alleles of most subjects. The classifier reportedly diagnosed cytomegalovirus status with high sensitivity and specificity. DRB1 showed the most TCR associations and HLA-C the fewest in a later analysis, as rates varied by HLA locus.

The PCR made use of 60 Vbeta and 13 Jbeta primers. Measured with immunoSEQ multiplex PCR; TCRdb has only the in-frame clones, and not every one. The sample records over 100,000 clones, about 70% being singletons. The V segment lost 6 bases and the J segment 7 bases; nucleotides outside the gene matches: 6. The CDR3 sequence is 13 residues long. The germline gives CDR1 MNHNY, CDR2 SVGAGI (reference sequence). The chain uses TRBV6-6 and TRBJ1-5; 7 bases fit TRBD1. Sample: PBMCs. The sequence derives from a man aged 30 to 45 in good health and CMV-seropositive. The CDR3 nucleotides read TGTGCCAGCAGGGAACAGGGGTGGCAGCCCCAGCATTTT. Its translation is CASREQGWQPQHF.